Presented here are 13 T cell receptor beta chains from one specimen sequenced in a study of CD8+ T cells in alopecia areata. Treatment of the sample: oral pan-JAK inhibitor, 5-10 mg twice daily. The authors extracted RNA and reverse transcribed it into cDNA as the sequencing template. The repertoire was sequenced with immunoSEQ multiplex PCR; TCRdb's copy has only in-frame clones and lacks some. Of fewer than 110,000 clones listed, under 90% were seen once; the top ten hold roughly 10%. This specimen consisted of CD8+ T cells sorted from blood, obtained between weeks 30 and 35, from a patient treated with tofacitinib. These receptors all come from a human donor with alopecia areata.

The chain's CDR3 is CASSFSGGGEKLFF. In DNA form, the CDR3 reads TGTGCCAGCAGCTTCTCCGGGGGCGGTGAAAAACTGTTTTTT. The chain combines TRBV13 with TRBJ1-4, with D possibly being TRBD1 (6 bases). Germline V gene lookup returns CDR1 PRHDT and CDR2 FYEKMQ (reference sequence). The CDR3 consists of 14 residues. V was shortened by 3 bases and J by 7 bases, with 12 bases between the two germline ends.

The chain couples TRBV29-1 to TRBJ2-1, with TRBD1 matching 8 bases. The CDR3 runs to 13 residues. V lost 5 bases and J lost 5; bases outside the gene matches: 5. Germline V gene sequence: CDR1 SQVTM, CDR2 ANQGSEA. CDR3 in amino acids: CSVFRTGNNEQFF. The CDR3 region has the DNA TGCAGCGTTTTCCGGACAGGGAACAATGAGCAGTTCTTC.

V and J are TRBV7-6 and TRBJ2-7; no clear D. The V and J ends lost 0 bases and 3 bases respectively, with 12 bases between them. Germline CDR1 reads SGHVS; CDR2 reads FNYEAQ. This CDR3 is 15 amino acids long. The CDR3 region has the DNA TGTGCCAGCAGCTTAGCGCTGGACGGATTCTACGAGCAGTACTTC. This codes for CASSLALDGFYEQYF.

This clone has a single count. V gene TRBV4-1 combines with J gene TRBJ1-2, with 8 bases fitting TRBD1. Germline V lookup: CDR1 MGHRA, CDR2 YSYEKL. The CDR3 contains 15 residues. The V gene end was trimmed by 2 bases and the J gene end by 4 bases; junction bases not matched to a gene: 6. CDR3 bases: TGCGCCAGCAGCCAAAAGACAGGGGCGGGCTATGGCTACACCTTC. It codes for CASSQKTGAGYGYTF.

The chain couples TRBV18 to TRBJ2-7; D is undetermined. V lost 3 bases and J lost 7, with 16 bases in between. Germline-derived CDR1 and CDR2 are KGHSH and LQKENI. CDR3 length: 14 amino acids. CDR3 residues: CASSPAGNLVEQYF. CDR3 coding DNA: TGTGCCAGCTCACCGGCAGGTAACCTTGTGGAGCAGTACTTC. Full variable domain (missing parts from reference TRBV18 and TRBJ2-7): NAGVMQNPRHLVRRRGQEARLRCSPMKGHSHVYWYRQLPEEGLKFMVYLQKENIIDESGMPKERFSAEFPKEGPSILRIQQVVRGDSAAYFCASSPAGNLVEQYFGPGTRLTVT.

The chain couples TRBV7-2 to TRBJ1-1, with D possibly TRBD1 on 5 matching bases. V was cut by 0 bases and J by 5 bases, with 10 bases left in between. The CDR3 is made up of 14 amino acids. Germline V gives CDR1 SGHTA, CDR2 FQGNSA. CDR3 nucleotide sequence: TGTGCCAGCAGCTTAGCCAGGGTGGGGACTGAAGCTTTCTTT. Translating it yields CASSLARVGTEAFF.

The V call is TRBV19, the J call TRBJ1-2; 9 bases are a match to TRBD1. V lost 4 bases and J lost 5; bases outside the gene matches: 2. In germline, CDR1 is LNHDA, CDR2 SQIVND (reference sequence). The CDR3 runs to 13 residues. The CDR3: CASSTGTGYGYTF. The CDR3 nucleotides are TGTGCCAGTAGTACGGGGACAGGGTATGGCTACACCTTC.

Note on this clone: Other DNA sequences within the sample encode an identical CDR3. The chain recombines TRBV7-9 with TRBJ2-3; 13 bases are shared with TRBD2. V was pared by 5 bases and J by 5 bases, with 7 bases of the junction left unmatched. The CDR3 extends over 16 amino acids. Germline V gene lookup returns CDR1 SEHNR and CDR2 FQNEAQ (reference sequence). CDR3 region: CASSQRTSGSLDTQYF. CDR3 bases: TGTGCCAGCAGCCAACGGACTAGCGGGAGTTTAGATACGCAGTATTTT.

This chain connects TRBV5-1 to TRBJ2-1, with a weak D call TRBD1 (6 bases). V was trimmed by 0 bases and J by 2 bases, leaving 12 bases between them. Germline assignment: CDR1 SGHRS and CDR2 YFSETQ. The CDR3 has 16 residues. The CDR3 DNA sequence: TGCGCCAGCAGCTTGGACTGGGGGCAAGCCTACAATGAGCAGTTCTTC. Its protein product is CASSLDWGQAYNEQFF.

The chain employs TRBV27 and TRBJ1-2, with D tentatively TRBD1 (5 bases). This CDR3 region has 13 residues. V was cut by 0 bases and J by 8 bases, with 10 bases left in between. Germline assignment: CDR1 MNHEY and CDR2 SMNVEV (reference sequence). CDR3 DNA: TGTGCCAGCAGTTTATCGGGGCCAGGAGGCTACACCTTC. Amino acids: CASSLSGPGGYTF.

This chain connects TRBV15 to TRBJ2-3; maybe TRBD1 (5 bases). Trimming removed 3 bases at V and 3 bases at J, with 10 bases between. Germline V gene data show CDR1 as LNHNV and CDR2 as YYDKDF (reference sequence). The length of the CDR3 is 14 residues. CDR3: CATSRETETDTQYF. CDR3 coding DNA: TGTGCCACCAGCAGGGAGACAGAAACAGATACGCAGTATTTT.

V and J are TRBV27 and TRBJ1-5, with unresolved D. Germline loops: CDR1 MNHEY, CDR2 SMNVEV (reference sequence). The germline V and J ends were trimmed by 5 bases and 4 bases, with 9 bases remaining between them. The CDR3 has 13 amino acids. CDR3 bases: TGTGCCAGCAGTCCTCAAGTGAATCAGCCCCAGCATTTT. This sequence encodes CASSPQVNQPQHF.

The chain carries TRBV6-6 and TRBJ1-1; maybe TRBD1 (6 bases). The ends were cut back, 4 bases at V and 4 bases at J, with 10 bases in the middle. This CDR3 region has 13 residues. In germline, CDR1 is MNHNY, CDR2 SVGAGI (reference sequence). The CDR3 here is CASSSGQITEAFF. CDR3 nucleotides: TGTGCCAGCAGTTCAGGACAGATCACTGAAGCTTTCTTT.